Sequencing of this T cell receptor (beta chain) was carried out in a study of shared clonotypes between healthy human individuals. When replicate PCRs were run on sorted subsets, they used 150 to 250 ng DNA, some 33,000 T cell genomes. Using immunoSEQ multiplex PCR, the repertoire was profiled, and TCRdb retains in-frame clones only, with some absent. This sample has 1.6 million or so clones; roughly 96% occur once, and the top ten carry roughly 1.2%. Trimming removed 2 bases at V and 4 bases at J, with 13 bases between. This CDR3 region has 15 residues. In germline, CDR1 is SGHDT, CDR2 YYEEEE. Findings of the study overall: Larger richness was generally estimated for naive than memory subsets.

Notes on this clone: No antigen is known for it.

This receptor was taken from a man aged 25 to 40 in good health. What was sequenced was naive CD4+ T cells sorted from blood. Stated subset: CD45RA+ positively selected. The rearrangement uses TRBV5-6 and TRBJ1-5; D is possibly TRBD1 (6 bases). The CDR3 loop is CASSFRGAQNQPQHF. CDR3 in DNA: TGTGCCAGCAGCTTCCGGGGGGCTCAAAATCAGCCCCAGCATTTT.